This T cell receptor (beta chain) was sequenced for a study of OX40 agonist ivuxolimab in advanced cancers. Study background: As their treatment, patients were administered ivuxolimab, an agonistic anti-OX40 (CD134) antibody. Anti-PD-1, anti-PD-L1 or anti-CTLA-4 therapy given earlier was allowed, and 35% to 50% had some.

Exclusion applied to patients with autoimmune disease history or systemic immunosuppression. The CDR3 covers 15 residues. With 6 bases clipped from V and 7 bases from J, the junction kept 12 bases outside the gene matches. Looked up from germline, CDR1 is SGHRS and CDR2 is YFSETQ. Method: immunoSEQ multiplex PCR; TCRdb's copy keeps in-frame clones and lacks some. The sample includes under 95,000 clones, about nine tenths of them seen just once. This chain connects TRBV5-1 to TRBJ2-2, with TRBD1 matching over 7 bases. The sequenced sample was CD4+ or CD8+ T cells sorted from blood, obtained in a trial of the OX40 agonist ivuxolimab. The receptor comes from an adult with an advanced solid tumor such as melanoma, head and neck, liver or kidney cancer. This chain's CDR3 is CASTPGTVNGGELFF. DNA of the CDR3: TGCGCCAGCACCCCCGGGACAGTTAATGGCGGGGAGCTGTTTTTT.